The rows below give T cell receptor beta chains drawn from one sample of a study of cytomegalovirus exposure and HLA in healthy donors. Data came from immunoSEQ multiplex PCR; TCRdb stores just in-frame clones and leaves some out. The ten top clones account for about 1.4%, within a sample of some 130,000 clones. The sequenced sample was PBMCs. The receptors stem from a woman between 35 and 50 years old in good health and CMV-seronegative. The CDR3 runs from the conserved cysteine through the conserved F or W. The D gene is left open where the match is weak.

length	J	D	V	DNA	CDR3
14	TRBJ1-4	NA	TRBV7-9	TGTGCCAGCAGCCTCTTAGGCTCCGGGGAAAAACTGTTTTTT	CASSLLGSGEKLFF
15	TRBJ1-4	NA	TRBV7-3	TGTGCCAGCAGCCCCCAGGTGGGGGCGAGAGAAAAACTGTTTTTT	CASSPQVGAREKLFF
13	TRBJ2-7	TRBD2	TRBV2	TGTGCCAGCTTGCCTAGCGGGTGGCAGGAGCAGTACTTC	CASLPSGWQEQYF
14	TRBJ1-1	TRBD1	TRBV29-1	TGCAGCGCCTCGGGACAGGGGTTCAACACTGAAGCTTTCTTT	CSASGQGFNTEAFF
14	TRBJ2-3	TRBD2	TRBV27	TGTGCCAGCTCAACGGGGGGGGGCACAGATACGCAGTATTTT	CASSTGGGTDTQYF
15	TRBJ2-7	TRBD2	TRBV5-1	TGCGCCAGCAACCCTATAGCGGGGGGGCCCTACGAGCAGTACTTC	CASNPIAGGPYEQYF
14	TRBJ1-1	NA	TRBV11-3	TGTGCCAGCAGCTTAGGGCGGCAGGGGACTGAAGCTTTCTTT	CASSLGRQGTEAFF
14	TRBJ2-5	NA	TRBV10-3	TGTGCCATCAGTGATACAGGCTCTGGCGAGACCCAGTACTTC	CAISDTGSGETQYF
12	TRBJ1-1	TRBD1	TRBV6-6	TGTGCCAGCAAACAGGGGGAATTTGAAGCTTTCTTT	CASKQGEFEAFF
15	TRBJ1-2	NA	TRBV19	TGTGCCAGTAGTTCCAGGGCTCTGGTGGGCTATGGCTACACCTTC	CASSSRALVGYGYTF
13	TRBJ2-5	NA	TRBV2	TGTGCCAGCAGTGAATTAGAGGAGGAGACCCAGTACTTC	CASSELEEETQYF
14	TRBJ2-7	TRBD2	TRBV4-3	TGCGCCAGCAGCCAAGATCGGGGGGGAGGCGAGCAGTACTTC	CASSQDRGGGEQYF
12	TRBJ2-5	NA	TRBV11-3	TGTGCCAGCAGCCAGGGGAGAGAGACCCAGTACTTC	CASSQGRETQYF
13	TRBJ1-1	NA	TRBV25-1	TGTGCCAGCAGTGGAGGCAGACACACTGAAGCTTTCTTT	CASSGGRHTEAFF
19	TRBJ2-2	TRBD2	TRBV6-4	TGTGCCAGCAGTCCTCGGGGACTAGCGGGGGGTACGAACACCGGGGAGCTGTTTTTT	CASSPRGLAGGTNTGELFF
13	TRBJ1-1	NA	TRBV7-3	TGTGCCAGCAGCGAGTCGGGGAACACTGAAGCTTTCTTT	CASSESGNTEAFF